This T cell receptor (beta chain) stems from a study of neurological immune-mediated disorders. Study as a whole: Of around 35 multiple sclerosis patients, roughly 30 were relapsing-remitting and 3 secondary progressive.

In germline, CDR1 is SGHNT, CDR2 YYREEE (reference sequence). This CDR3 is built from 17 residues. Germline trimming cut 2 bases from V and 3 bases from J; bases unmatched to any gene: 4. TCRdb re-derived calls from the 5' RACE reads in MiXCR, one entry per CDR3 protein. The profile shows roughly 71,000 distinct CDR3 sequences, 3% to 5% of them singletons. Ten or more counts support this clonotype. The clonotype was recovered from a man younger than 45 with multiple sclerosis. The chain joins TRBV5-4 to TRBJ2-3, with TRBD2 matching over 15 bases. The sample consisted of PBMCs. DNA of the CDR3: TGTGCCAGCAGCTTAGGACTAGCGGGGGGGCCAACAGATACGCAGTATTTT. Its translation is CASSLGLAGGPTDTQYF.